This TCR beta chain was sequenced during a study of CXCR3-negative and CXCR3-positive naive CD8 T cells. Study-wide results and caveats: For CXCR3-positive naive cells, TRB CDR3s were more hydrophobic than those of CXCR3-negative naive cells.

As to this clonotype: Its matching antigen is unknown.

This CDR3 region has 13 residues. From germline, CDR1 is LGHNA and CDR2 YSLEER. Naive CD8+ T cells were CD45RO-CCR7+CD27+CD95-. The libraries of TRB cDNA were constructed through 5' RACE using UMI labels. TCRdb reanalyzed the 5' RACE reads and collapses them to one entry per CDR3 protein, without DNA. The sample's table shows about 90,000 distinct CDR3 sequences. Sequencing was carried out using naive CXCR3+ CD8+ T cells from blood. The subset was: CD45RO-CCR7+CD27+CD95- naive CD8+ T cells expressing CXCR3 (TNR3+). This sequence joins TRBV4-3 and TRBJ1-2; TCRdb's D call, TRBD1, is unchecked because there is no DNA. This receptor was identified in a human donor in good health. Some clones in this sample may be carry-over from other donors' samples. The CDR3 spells CATSGQGIHGYTF.